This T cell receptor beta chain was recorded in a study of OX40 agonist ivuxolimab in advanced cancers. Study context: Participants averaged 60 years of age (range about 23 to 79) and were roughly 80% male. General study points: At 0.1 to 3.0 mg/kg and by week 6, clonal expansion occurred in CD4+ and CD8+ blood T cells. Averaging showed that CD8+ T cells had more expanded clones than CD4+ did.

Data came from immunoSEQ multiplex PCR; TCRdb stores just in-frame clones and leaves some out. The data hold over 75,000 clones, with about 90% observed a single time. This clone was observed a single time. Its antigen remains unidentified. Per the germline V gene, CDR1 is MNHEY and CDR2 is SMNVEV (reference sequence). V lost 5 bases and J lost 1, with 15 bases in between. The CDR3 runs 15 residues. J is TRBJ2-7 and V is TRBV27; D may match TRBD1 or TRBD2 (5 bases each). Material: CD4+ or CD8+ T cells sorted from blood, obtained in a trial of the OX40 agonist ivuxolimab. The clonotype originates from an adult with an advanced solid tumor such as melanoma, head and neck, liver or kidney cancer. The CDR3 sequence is CASSRPGARSYEQYF. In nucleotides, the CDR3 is TGTGCCAGCAGTCGTCCCGGGGCCCGTTCCTACGAGCAGTACTTC.